These 30 T cell receptor beta chains came from one sample sequenced in a study of siplizumab effects on memory and regulatory T cells. Generated by immunoSEQ multiplex PCR, the TCRdb table keeps only in-frame clones and is missing some. The table has about 7,800 clones, less than 45% seen once; the top ten hold roughly 6%. Cells that made up the mixed lymphocyte reaction were cocultured at 37°C for under 7 days. Their specific antigens are unknown. The sequencing sample was made of CFSE-low (dividing) CD8+ T cells sorted from an allogeneic mixed lymphocyte reaction. These receptors originate from a human donor in good health; the cells came from an allogeneic mixed lymphocyte reaction.

This clone has more than one count but fewer than ten. The chain combines TRBV11-3 with TRBJ2-7, with unresolved D. V was clipped by 0 bases and J by 1 base, with 7 bases between them. Germline V CDR1 and CDR2: SGHNT, YENEEA. The CDR3 loop spans 14 amino acids. The chain's CDR3 is CASSLESGSYEQYF. In nucleotides, the CDR3 is TGTGCCAGCAGCTTAGAATCCGGTTCCTACGAGCAGTACTTC.

By proportion, this clone is medium-sized. The chain links TRBV27 to TRBJ2-1; D tentatively reads TRBD1 or TRBD2 (5 bases each). Germline assignment: CDR1 MNHEY and CDR2 SMNVEV (reference sequence). The CDR3 sequence is 17 residues long. Trimming took 4 bases from V and 4 from J, leaving 20 bases between them. CDR3 protein: CASSSLLRTGAYNEQFF. The CDR3 bases are TGTGCCAGCAGTTCGCTTCTGAGGACTGGGGCATACAATGAGCAGTTCTTC.

This chain joins TRBV29-1 and TRBJ2-1; 10 bases match TRBD2. The length of the CDR3 is 14 residues. The V gene's germline CDR1 is SQVTM and CDR2 ANQGSEA. V was clipped by 4 bases and J by 8 bases; unmatched bases: 8. CDR3 coding DNA: TGCAGCGTTGGGGCTAGCGGGAGTAGCTATGAGCAGTTCTTC. As protein: CSVGASGSSYEQFF.

The rearrangement uses TRBV7-2 and TRBJ2-7, with D perhaps TRBD2 (6 bases). The germline CDR1 and CDR2 sequences are SGHTA and FQGNSA. The CDR3 extends over 13 amino acids. The ends were cut back, 5 bases at V and 6 bases at J, with 14 bases in the middle. The CDR3 DNA is TGTGCCAGCAGCAAAGACCTGCGGGGCGAGCAGTACTTC. Translated, it gives CASSKDLRGEQYF. The full variable domain, with the rest looked up from reference TRBV7-2 and TRBJ2-7, is GAGVSQSPSNKVTEKGKDVELRCDPISGHTALYWYRQSLGQGLEFLIYFQGNSAPDKSGLPSDRFSAERTGGSVSTLTIQRTQQEDSAVYLCASSKDLRGEQYFGPGTRLTVT.

The chain has TRBV4-1 and TRBJ1-1, with D perhaps TRBD1 (5 bases). The V end lost 3 bases, the J end lost 4 bases, and 6 bases lay between the germline ends. The germline V gene encodes CDR1 MGHRA and CDR2 YSYEKL. The CDR3 covers 12 residues. The CDR3 DNA reads TGCGCCAGCAGCCACCAGGGCACTGAAGCTTTCTTT. Translation gives CASSHQGTEAFF.

This clone has just a few counts. The CDR3 protein is CASSLIPARATNTGELFF. CDR3 in DNA: TGTGCCAGCAGCTTAATCCCGGCCAGGGCTACGAACACCGGGGAGCTGTTTTTT. The rearrangement uses TRBV7-3 and TRBJ2-2; D may be TRBD1 (5 bases). Trimming stripped 1 base from V and 0 bases from J, with 15 bases between. The CDR3 length is 18 residues. Germline CDR1 and CDR2: SGHTA and FQGTGA.

A note on this clone: At one boundary the junction diverges from the germline segment, which might be a read error. The J gene is TRBJ2-3, the V gene TRBV7-9; a possible D gene is TRBD2 (5 bases). The CDR3 extends over 15 amino acids. In germline, CDR1 is SEHNR, CDR2 FQNEAQ (reference sequence). CDR3 bases: TGTGCCAGCAGTTTAGGGTCCAGTCGGGGAGATACGCAGTATTTT. Its protein product is CASSLGSSRGDTQYF.

By proportion, this clone is medium-sized. The chain joins TRBV12-5 to TRBJ1-2; D is uncertain. This CDR3 has 17 amino acids. Germline assignment: CDR1 LGHNT and CDR2 FRNRAP. Trimming shortened V by 0 bases and J by 3 bases, and 17 bases separated the two germline ends. CDR3 amino acids: CASGLVRGTVLDYGYTF. CDR3 nucleotides: TGTGCTAGTGGTTTGGTACGCGGCACAGTGTTAGACTATGGCTACACCTTC.

The rearrangement joins TRBV7-3 to TRBJ2-3; 9 bases map to TRBD2. The germline V gene encodes CDR1 SGHTA and CDR2 FQGTGA. The length of the CDR3 is 17 residues. V lost 1 base, J lost 3 bases, and 8 bases stayed unmatched. In nucleotides, the CDR3 is TGTGCCAGCAGCTTAAGGGGTGGTGCGGGAGGGACAGATACGCAGTATTTT. Translation: CASSLRGGAGGTDTQYF.

In this sample, this clone is medium-sized. J is TRBJ1-5 and V is TRBV4-1, with 9 bases lining up with TRBD1. In germline, CDR1 is MGHRA, CDR2 YSYEKL. V lost 4 bases and J lost 3; bases outside the gene matches: 7. The CDR3 totals 16 residues. The CDR3 protein is CASSLGTGRFNQPQHF. DNA of the CDR3: TGCGCCAGCAGCCTTGGGACAGGGCGGTTCAATCAGCCCCAGCATTTT.

This clone was detected once. The chain employs TRBV7-2 and TRBJ1-5, with no clear D. The CDR3 sequence is 13 residues long. Germline CDR1 reads SGHTA; CDR2 reads FQGNSA. Trimming removed 1 base at V and 4 bases at J, with 5 bases between. CDR3 in DNA: TGTGCCAGCAGCTTAGGGGAAAATCAGCCCCAGCATTTT. Amino acid sequence: CASSLGENQPQHF.

In this sample, this clone is medium-sized. The CDR3 DNA reads as TGTGCCAGCAGCCTCAAAAGCGGGAGAGCATGGTACGAGCAGTACTTC. Protein: CASSLKSGRAWYEQYF. The chain combines TRBV5-4 with TRBJ2-7; 8 nucleotides match TRBD2. After removal of 4 bases from V and 4 bases from J, the junction contained 13 bases not matched to a gene. CDR1 and CDR2 from the germline V gene are SGHNT and YYREEE (reference sequence). The CDR3 is 16 amino acids. The full variable domain, with the rest looked up from reference TRBV5-4 and TRBJ2-7, is ETGVTQSPTHLIKTRGQQVTLRCSSQSGHNTVSWYQQALGQGPQFIFQYYREEENGRGNFPPRFSGLQFPNYSSELNVNALELDDSALYLCASSLKSGRAWYEQYFGPGTRLTVT.

By share of the sample, this clone is medium-sized. Additional DNA sequences in this sample encode the identical CDR3. The chain carries TRBV19 and TRBJ1-1; no definite D call. This CDR3 contains 12 residues. V was shortened by 1 base and J by 1 base, with 1 base between the two germline ends. Germline CDR1 reads LNHDA; CDR2 reads SQIVND (reference sequence). The CDR3 DNA reads as TGTGCCAGTAGTATAGGGAACACTGAAGCTTTCTTT. Protein: CASSIGNTEAFF.

By share, this clone counts as medium-sized. The genes are TRBV5-8 and TRBJ1-5, with TRBD1 matching 8 bases. Germline CDR1 reads SGHTS; CDR2 reads YDEGEE. The V and J ends lost 0 bases and 5 bases, in that order; junction bases with no gene match: 4. The CDR3 length is 15 residues. CDR3 sequence: CASSLVAGGDQPQHF. The CDR3 nucleotides read TGTGCCAGCAGCTTGGTGGCAGGGGGCGATCAGCCCCAGCATTTT.

About this clone: A far larger clone is off by one base, so a read error is likely. The same CDR3 can be traced to other DNA sequences in this sample. The chain couples TRBV4-1 to TRBJ2-7; no reliable D call. Germline CDR1 MGHRA, CDR2 YSYEKL. Deletions cut 0 bases from V and 0 bases from J, with 9 bases between. The CDR3 length is 15 residues. CDR3 bases: TGCGCCAGCAGCCAAGATTCCTCTAGCTCCTACGAGCAGTACTTC. As protein: CASSQDSSSSYEQYF.

The chain combines TRBV27 with TRBJ2-7, with D possibly matching TRBD1 (6 bases). The CDR3 covers 14 residues. Germline-derived CDR1 and CDR2 are MNHEY and SMNVEV (reference sequence). V lost 3 bases and J lost 0, with 9 bases in between. The CDR3 DNA follows: TGTGCCAGCAGTTTCCGGGACAACTCCTACGAGCAGTACTTC. It specifies CASSFRDNSYEQYF.

This clone occurred a few times. The chain recombines TRBV18 with TRBJ2-1; 7 positions agree with TRBD2. This CDR3 has 14 residues. Germline values: CDR1 KGHSH, CDR2 LQKENI. V lost 3 bases and J lost 9; bases outside the gene matches: 8. CDR3 loop: CASSPMAGEAEQFF. The CDR3 nucleotides read TGTGCCAGCTCACCTATGGCGGGAGAGGCTGAGCAGTTCTTC.

The V and J genes are TRBV5-1 and TRBJ1-1; no firm D call. The germline V gene has CDR1 SGHRS and CDR2 YFSETQ. This CDR3 is built from 12 residues. V gave up 2 bases and J gave up 4 bases, with 6 bases separating them. The CDR3: CASSLSGTEAFF. CDR3 sequence (DNA): TGCGCCAGCAGCTTATCTGGCACTGAAGCTTTCTTT.

This clone was counted between two and nine times. The V and J genes are TRBV4-1 and TRBJ2-3; TRBD1 might be the D (5 bases). Germline V gives CDR1 MGHRA, CDR2 YSYEKL. The V end was cut by 0 bases, the J end by 1 base, with 11 bases between. The CDR3 consists of 16 residues. The CDR3 coding sequence is TGCGCCAGCAGCCAAGATCTCCCCAGGGGCACAGATACGCAGTATTTT. Translating it yields CASSQDLPRGTDTQYF.

This clone is labeled as medium-sized. V usage is TRBV2 and J usage is TRBJ2-7; no definite D call. CDR1 SNHLY and CDR2 FYNNEI come from the germline V gene. Trimming took 3 bases from V and 2 from J, leaving 2 bases between them. The CDR3 covers 11 residues. In DNA, the CDR3 is TGTGCCAGCAGTGACCCCTACGAGCAGTACTTC. Translated, it gives CASSDPYEQYF. The variable domain in full, with the rest retrieved from reference TRBV2 and TRBJ2-7, is EPEVTQTPSHQVTQMGQEVILRCVPISNHLYFYWYRQILGQKVEFLVSFYNNEISEKSEIFDDQFSVERPDGSNFTLKIRSTKLEDSAMYFCASSDPYEQYFGPGTRLTVT.

This clone is termed medium-sized (0.01 to 0.1%). The gene calls are TRBV29-1 and TRBJ1-2; the D gene is possibly TRBD1 (5 bases). Germline CDR1 and CDR2: SQVTM and ANQGSEA. The CDR3 has 11 residues. Trimming left V 3 bases short and J 3 bases short, with 5 bases between. The CDR3, as DNA: TGCAGCGTTGACAGGGACTATGGCTACACCTTC. Its protein product is CSVDRDYGYTF.

V is TRBV7-8 and J is TRBJ2-7; 8 positions agree with TRBD2. The CDR3 has 14 amino acids. Germline-derived CDR1 and CDR2 are SGHVS and FQNEAQ. Trimming at V came to 5 bases and at J to 1 base, leaving 4 bases not matched to a gene. The CDR3 DNA is TGTGCCAGCAGCCACACTAGCGGATCCTACGAGCAGTACTTC. Its protein product is CASSHTSGSYEQYF. The variable domain in full, completed from reference TRBV7-8 and TRBJ2-7, reads GAGVSQSPRYKVAKRGQDVALRCDPISGHVSLFWYQQALGQGPEFLTYFQNEAQLDKSGLPSDRFFAERPEGSVSTLKIQRTQQEDSAVYLCASSHTSGSYEQYFGPGTRLTVT.

This clone was detected a few times. The chain is built from TRBV7-6 and TRBJ2-5; D is ambiguous. The germline gives CDR1 SGHVS, CDR2 FNYEAQ. The V end was cut by 2 bases, the J end by 5 bases, with 12 bases between. The CDR3 totals 14 residues. The CDR3 DNA sequence: TGTGCCAGCAGCTTAATGTCCGGAGAGGAGACCCAGTACTTC. Translation: CASSLMSGEETQYF.

This clone was seen more than once but under ten times. The chain employs TRBV6-1 and TRBJ2-7; 9 nucleotides agree with TRBD2. The V gene's germline CDR1 is MNHNS and CDR2 SASEGT. J lost 6 bases, V lost 3 bases, and 6 bases had no gene match. There are 14 residues in the CDR3. The CDR3 bases are TGTGCCAGCAGTGATAATAGCGGGAGAAGCGAGCAGTACTTC. Translated, it gives CASSDNSGRSEQYF.

The V call is TRBV30, the J call TRBJ2-7; D not resolved. Trimming took 0 bases from V and 3 from J, leaving 12 bases between them. The CDR3 sequence is 14 residues long. Germline assignment: CDR1 GTSNPN and CDR2 SVGIG (reference sequence). The CDR3 spells CAWSVFEGRYEQYF. Written as DNA, the CDR3 is TGTGCCTGGAGTGTATTCGAAGGGCGCTACGAGCAGTACTTC.

The sample holds a few counts of this clone. This chain connects TRBV19 to TRBJ2-1; a weak D match, TRBD1 (6 bases). Germline values: CDR1 LNHDA, CDR2 SQIVND (reference sequence). This CDR3 is 16 amino acids long. V was pared by 1 base and J by 6 bases, with 16 bases between. The CDR3 DNA reads as TGTGCCAGTAGTATAGTACCCCCTTCCAGGGGCAATGAGCAGTTCTTC. Protein product: CASSIVPPSRGNEQFF. Combining the CDR3 with reference TRBV19 and TRBJ2-1 gives the whole variable domain DGGITQSPKYLFRKEGQNVTLSCEQNLNHDAMYWYRQDPGQGLRLIYYSQIVNDFQKGDIAEGYSVSREKKESFPLTVTSAQKNPTAFYLCASSIVPPSRGNEQFFGPGTRLTVL.

This clone was seen a few times. Other DNA variants within this sample encode the same CDR3. V usage is TRBV9 and J usage is TRBJ2-7; 7 bases fit TRBD1. V shed 0 bases and J 2 bases; nucleotides not matched to a gene: 2. Per germline, CDR1 SGDLS and CDR2 YYNGEE. This CDR3 has 14 amino acids. As DNA, the CDR3 is TGTGCCAGCAGCGTAGGGCAGGGGGCCTACGAGCAGTACTTC. It is translated as CASSVGQGAYEQYF.

In its sample, this clone was seen a few times. The V call is TRBV6-9, the J call TRBJ2-1; D remains unclear. Germline V gene sequence: CDR1 MNHGY, CDR2 SVAAGI. The CDR3 runs 11 residues. The ends were cut back, 10 bases at V and 1 base at J, with 5 bases in the middle. The CDR3 DNA sequence: TGTGCCACCGGATCCTACAATGAGCAGTTCTTC. Translation: CATGSYNEQFF.

The chain couples TRBV14 to TRBJ1-2, with D hard to call. Trimming left V 3 bases short and J 3 bases short, with 5 bases between. CDR3 length: 12 amino acids. Germline V gene sequence: CDR1 SGHDN, CDR2 FVKESK. This chain's CDR3 is CASSQGDYGYTF. The CDR3 DNA sequence: TGTGCCAGCAGCCAGGGAGACTATGGCTACACCTTC. The whole variable domain, filled in from reference TRBV14 and TRBJ1-2, reads EAGVTQFPSHSVIEKGQTVTLRCDPISGHDNLYWYRRVMGKEIKFLLHFVKESKQDESGMPNNRFLAERTGGTYSTLKVQPAELEDSGVYFCASSQGDYGYTFGSGTRLTVV.

This clone is medium-sized (0.01 to 0.1%) within its sample. The V call is TRBV10-2, the J call TRBJ2-1; the match to TRBD2 covers 9 bases. J lost 7 bases, V lost 3 bases, and 13 bases had no gene match. This CDR3 contains 17 residues. Per germline, CDR1 WSHSY and CDR2 SAAADI. CDR3 in DNA: TGCGCCAGCAGTGAAATCACGGTAGCGGGAGTTAAGAATGAGCAGTTCTTC. This encodes CASSEITVAGVKNEQFF.